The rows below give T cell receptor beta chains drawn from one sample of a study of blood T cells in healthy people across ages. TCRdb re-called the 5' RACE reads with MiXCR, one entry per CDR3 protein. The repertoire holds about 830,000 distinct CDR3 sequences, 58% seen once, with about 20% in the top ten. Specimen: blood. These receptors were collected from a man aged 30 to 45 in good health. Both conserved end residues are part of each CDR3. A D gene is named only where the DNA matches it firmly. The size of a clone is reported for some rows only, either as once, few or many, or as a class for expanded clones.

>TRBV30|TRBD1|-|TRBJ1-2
CAWSVRDRDDGYTF
TGTGCCTGGAGTGTACGGGACAGGGACGACGGCTACACCTTC
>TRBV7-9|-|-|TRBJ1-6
CASSFAGMVNSPLHF
TGTGCCAGCAGCTTCGCAGGGATGGTGAATTCACCCCTCCACTTT
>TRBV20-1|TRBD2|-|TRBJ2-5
CSASSGTSGLGTQYF
TGCAGTGCTAGTTCCGGGACTAGCGGCTTAGGGACCCAGTACTTC
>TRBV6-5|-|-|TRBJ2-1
CASGEPGQFF
TGTGCCAGCGGGGAACCGGGGCAGTTCTTC
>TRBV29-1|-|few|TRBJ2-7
CSVMPVSSYEQYF
TGCAGCGTCATGCCAGTGAGCTCCTACGAGCAGTACTTC
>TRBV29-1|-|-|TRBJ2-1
CSVVGNNEQFF
TGCAGCGTTGTCGGAAACAATGAGCAGTTCTTC
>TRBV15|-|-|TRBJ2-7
CATSRVGGPYEQYF
TGTGCCACCAGCAGAGTAGGGGGGCCCTACGAGCAGTACTTC
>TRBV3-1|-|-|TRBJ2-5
CASTRSALETQYF
TGTGCCAGCACCAGGTCCGCCCTGGAGACCCAGTACTTC
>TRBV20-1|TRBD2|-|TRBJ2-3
CSARPAGGSDTQYF
TGCAGTGCTAGACCAGCGGGGGGGTCAGATACGCAGTATTTT
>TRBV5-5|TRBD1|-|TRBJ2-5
CASSSGTGGRRETQYF
TGTGCCAGCAGCTCAGGGACAGGGGGGCGTCGAGAGACCCAGTACTTC
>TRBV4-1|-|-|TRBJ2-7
CASSQLVDYEQYF
TGCGCCAGCAGCCAGTTGGTCGACTACGAGCAGTACTTC
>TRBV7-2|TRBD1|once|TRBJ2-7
CSSPGTGQPYEQYF
TGCAGCAGCCCTGGGACAGGTCAACCCTACGAGCAGTACTTC
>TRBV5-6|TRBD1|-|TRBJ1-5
CASSVGDREGQPQHF
TGTGCCAGCAGCGTAGGGGACAGGGAGGGCCAGCCCCAGCATTTT
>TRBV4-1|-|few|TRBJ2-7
CASSQEVQQPWGEQYF
TGCGCCAGCAGCCAAGAGGTCCAACAGCCCTGGGGGGAGCAGTACTTC
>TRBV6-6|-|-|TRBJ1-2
CATNRDLGYTF
TGTGCCACCAACAGGGATCTTGGCTACACCTTC
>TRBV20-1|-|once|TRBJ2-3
CSARKVASTDTQYF
TGCAGTGCTAGAAAGGTGGCTAGCACAGATACGCAGTATTTT
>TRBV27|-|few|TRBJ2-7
CASSREGLNEQYF
TGTGCCAGCAGTCGGGAAGGGTTGAACGAGCAGTACTTC
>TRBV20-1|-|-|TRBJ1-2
CSAREANYGYTF
TGCAGTGCTAGAGAGGCTAACTATGGCTACACCTTC
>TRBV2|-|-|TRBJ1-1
CATRSWGTTEAFF
TGTGCCACCCGATCATGGGGGACCACTGAAGCTTTCTTT
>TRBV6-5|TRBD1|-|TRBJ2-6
CPRGGQGYSGANVLTF
TGCCCGAGGGGGGGACAGGGGTACTCTGGGGCCAACGTCCTGACTTTC
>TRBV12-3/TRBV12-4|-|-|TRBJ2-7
CASRGVGAYEQYF
TGTGCCAGCAGAGGTGTGGGGGCCTACGAGCAGTACTTC
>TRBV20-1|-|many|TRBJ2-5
CSAPETVQETQYF
TGCAGTGCGCCGGAGACAGTCCAAGAGACCCAGTACTTC
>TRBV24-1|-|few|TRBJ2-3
CATSDPETDTQYF
TGTGCCACCAGTGACCCCGAGACAGATACGCAGTATTTT
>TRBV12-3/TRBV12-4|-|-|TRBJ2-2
CASDRTTGELFF
TGTGCCAGTGACAGGACCACCGGGGAGCTGTTTTTT
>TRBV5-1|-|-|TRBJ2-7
CASSSVKPTYEQYF
TGCGCCAGCAGCTCGGTTAAACCGACCTACGAGCAGTACTTC